Sequencing of this T cell receptor beta chain was carried out in a study of blood T cell repertoires in COVID-19. Study as a whole: The United States, Italy and Spain supplied acute and convalescent COVID-19 samples. T cells, B-cell-depleted T cells, or PBMCs supplied cDNA or gDNA.

The V end lost 0 bases, the J end lost 5 bases, and 12 bases lay between the germline ends. The germline V gene encodes CDR1 SGHRS and CDR2 YFSETQ. The CDR3 length is 14 residues. This clone has a single count. Source study methods: Using reference gene primer amplification, nucleated cell counts were estimated. Produced via immunoSEQ multiplex PCR; TCRdb's table is partial and in-frame only. For V, J and clone size, that table is used; D and trimming come from the DNA. The sample lists about 50,000 clones, roughly 90% occurring once. The TCR was taken from a human donor in a cohort sampled during active COVID-19. The sequenced sample was peripheral blood. The V gene is TRBV5-1, the J gene TRBJ2-7, with D unclear. CDR3 sequence: CASSLGQDVNEQYF. As DNA, the CDR3 is TGCGCCAGCAGCTTGGGGCAGGATGTCAACGAGCAGTACTTC.